This TCR beta chain was identified during a study of blood T cell repertoires in COVID-19. In germline, CDR1 is KGHSH, CDR2 LQKENI. This CDR3 is 13 amino acids long. After removal of 1 base from V and 10 bases from J, the junction contained 4 bases not matched to a gene. Seattle's cohort entered during active infection and was followed longitudinally. Authors' analysis steps: How many nucleated cells were present was estimated from reference gene primer amplification. Using immunoSEQ multiplex PCR, the repertoire was profiled, and TCRdb retains in-frame clones only, with some absent. The V and J calls and clone size come from that table; D and trimming were worked out from the DNA. The repertoire includes around 360,000 clones, about 90% of them detected once, and over 9.5% sits in the top ten.

This sequence originates from a woman under 40 with COVID-19, enrolled during active disease. Sequencing was done on a sample of peripheral blood. The chain is built from TRBV18 and TRBJ2-1; 7 nucleotides match TRBD1. CDR3 bases: TGTGCCAGCTCACCACGACAGGGTGAGGAGCAGTTCTTC. This codes for CASSPRQGEEQFF.